This T cell receptor (beta chain) was retrieved from a study of technical replicates of blood from several donors. Some clones are missing from TCRdb's copy, which holds only in-frame ones; the method was immunoSEQ multiplex PCR. The table lists under 90,000 clones, 93% of them singletons. The CDR3 loop spans 14 amino acids. The germline CDR1 and CDR2 sequences are SNHLY and FYNNEI. Germline trimming cut 4 bases from V and 5 bases from J; bases unmatched to any gene: 5. The sequence derives from a human donor in good health. Sequencing was done on a sample of T cells isolated from PBMCs. This chain connects TRBV2 to TRBJ2-5; 9 bases line up with TRBD2. The DNA for the CDR3 is TGTGCCAGCAGTGTCAGGAGCGGGGGGGAGACCCAGTACTTC. This gives the protein CASSVRSGGETQYF.